One TCR beta chain is described in this entry. This record belongs to a study of blood T cell repertoires in COVID-19. Clones were read by immunoSEQ multiplex PCR, and TCRdb kept only the in-frame ones, dropping some. Of roughly 190,000 clones listed, more than 70% were seen once; the top ten hold about 4.4%. The V gene's germline CDR1 is SGHNT and CDR2 YYREEE (reference sequence). The V end lost 0 bases, the J end lost 0 bases, and 4 bases lay between the germline ends. CDR3 length equals 14 residues. Source material: peripheral blood. V and J are TRBV5-4 and TRBJ1-3, with D uncertain. This TCR derives from a human donor in a cohort sampled during active COVID-19. CDR3 DNA sequence: TGTGCCAGCAGCTTGGCACACTCTGGAAACACCATATATTTT. Translation gives CASSLAHSGNTIYF.